Listed below are T cell receptor beta chains from one sample, sequenced in a study of blood T cell repertoires in COVID-19. The table came from immunoSEQ multiplex PCR; TCRdb's copy has only in-frame clones and leaves some out. The sample carries 450,000 to 600,000 clones, roughly 87% recorded once. Sequencing was carried out using PBMCs or T cells enriched from blood (not recorded which). The receptors shown here come from a woman aged 18-30 years who had recovered from COVID-19. Both conserved end residues are part of each CDR3. The D gene is left open where the match is weak. Some rows mark clone size as missing; the rest say once, few, many or name a class of expanded clone.

>NA|TRBV20-1|once|TRBJ2-5
CSARVAETQYF
TGCAGTGCTAGAGTAGCAGAGACCCAGTACTTC
>NA|TRBV19|few|TRBJ2-7
CASSRNRDTTYEQYF
TGTGCCAGTAGTCGTAACCGGGACACAACCTACGAGCAGTACTTC
>NA|TRBV5-1|NA|TRBJ2-3
CASSFNSDTQYF
TGCGCCAGCAGTTTCAACTCCGATACGCAGTATTTT
>TRBD1|TRBV28|few|TRBJ1-4
CASSSQGAGEKLFF
TGTGCCAGCAGTAGCCAGGGGGCGGGAGAAAAACTGTTTTTT
>NA|TRBV28|NA|TRBJ1-6
CAASGDYNSPLHF
TGTGCCGCTTCCGGGGACTATAATTCACCCCTCCACTTT
>TRBD1|TRBV19|NA|TRBJ2-7
CASSPGTGAYEQYF
TGTGCCAGTAGTCCCGGGACAGGGGCCTACGAGCAGTACTTC
>NA|TRBV19|NA|TRBJ2-2
CASSIPRPGELFF
TGTGCCAGTAGTATACCGCGTCCTGGGGAGCTGTTTTTT
>NA|TRBV7-9|NA|TRBJ1-4
CASSLDGQTNEKLFF
TGTGCCAGCAGCTTGGATGGACAGACTAATGAAAAACTGTTTTTT
>TRBD1|TRBV2|NA|TRBJ2-2
CASDKQGSDTGELFF
TGTGCCAGCGACAAACAGGGGTCGGACACCGGGGAGCTGTTTTTT
>TRBD2|TRBV4-2|once|TRBJ2-5
CASSRSGLAGGEETQYF
TGTGCCAGCAGCCGATCGGGACTAGCGGGGGGAGAGGAGACCCAGTACTTC
>TRBD2|TRBV4-1|NA|TRBJ2-1
CASSQFSGGTNNEQFF
TGCGCCAGCAGCCAATTTAGCGGGGGGACAAACAATGAGCAGTTCTTC
>NA|TRBV6-5|NA|TRBJ1-1
CASRDNYLRDTEAFF
TGTGCCAGCAGGGACAACTATCTCAGGGACACTGAAGCTTTCTTT
>TRBD2|TRBV6-5|once|TRBJ2-5
CASSWNSGETQYF
TGTGCCAGCAGTTGGAATAGCGGGGAGACCCAGTACTTC
>TRBD2|TRBV19|NA|TRBJ2-1
CASRRTSGGAGNEQFF
TGTGCCAGTAGGAGGACTAGCGGGGGGGCTGGCAATGAGCAGTTCTTC
>NA|TRBV18|NA|TRBJ1-4
CASSPLNRANEKLFF
TGTGCCAGCTCACCATTAAACAGGGCTAATGAAAAACTGTTTTTT
>TRBD1|TRBV2|NA|TRBJ1-1
CASRQGRSTEAFF
TGTGCCAGCAGACAGGGGCGGAGCACTGAAGCTTTCTTT
>TRBD2|TRBV19|few|TRBJ2-7
CASTISGGDRKQYF
TGTGCCAGTACTATTAGCGGGGGGGACCGCAAGCAGTACTTC
>NA|TRBV20-1|NA|TRBJ1-5
CSASLDLLNQPQHF
TGCAGTGCTAGTCTAGACTTACTGAATCAGCCCCAGCATTTT
>NA|TRBV30|NA|TRBJ2-1
CAWSVRRSIEQFF
TGTGCCTGGAGTGTACGGAGGTCGATTGAGCAGTTCTTC
>NA|TRBV6-5|NA|TRBJ1-2
CASSPSGNYGYTF
TGTGCCAGCAGTCCTTCAGGGAACTATGGCTACACCTTC
>NA|TRBV19|NA|TRBJ1-4
CASSTDRLLGEKLFF
TGTGCCAGTAGTACCGACAGGCTCTTAGGTGAAAAACTGTTTTTT
>NA|TRBV4-1|NA|TRBJ2-3
CASSQGIAAADTQYF
TGCGCCAGCAGCCAAGGGATAGCTGCGGCGGATACGCAGTATTTT
>NA|TRBV5-1|NA|TRBJ1-1
CASSPIPGGQGSTEAFF
TGCGCCAGCAGCCCCATCCCCGGGGGGCAGGGGTCCACTGAAGCTTTCTTT
>TRBD1|TRBV9|NA|TRBJ1-6
CASSAPGPGGRYNSPLHF
TGTGCCAGCAGCGCGCCGGGACCAGGGGGGAGGTATAATTCACCCCTCCACTTT
>NA|TRBV19|NA|TRBJ2-3
CATSSQAVQGNTQYF
TGTGCCACCTCCTCCCAGGCGGTGCAGGGAAATACGCAGTATTTT
>TRBD2|TRBV7-3|NA|TRBJ2-5
CASSFGGGAHETQYF
TGTGCCAGCAGCTTCGGCGGGGGGGCCCACGAGACCCAGTACTTC
>NA|TRBV3-1/TRBV3-2|NA|TRBJ1-6
CASSQMAHGGSPLHF
TGTGCCAGCAGCCAAATGGCCCACGGAGGTTCACCCCTCCACTTT
>NA|TRBV10-2|NA|TRBJ1-6
CASSSGGGGSSPLHF
TGCGCCAGCAGTTCTGGGGGGGGTGGGAGTTCACCCCTCCACTTT
>NA|TRBV27|NA|TRBJ1-1
CASSSGLGQFEAFF
TGTGCCAGCAGTTCAGGGCTAGGACAGTTTGAAGCTTTCTTT
>NA|TRBV7-2|NA|TRBJ2-1
CASSLVGSSYNEQFF
TGTGCCAGCAGCTTAGTGGGGAGCTCCTACAATGAGCAGTTCTTC